The source of this TCR beta chain is a study of shared clonotypes between healthy human individuals. The study, taken as a whole, reports: The sampled material consisted only of blood, and tissue repertoires are likely to differ.

Each of the donors was a healthy adult who was HIV-negative and had not had a recent acute infection or vaccination. Between the trimmed V and J ends, which lost 3 bases and 4 bases, there was a span of 4 bases. Germline assignment: CDR1 SGHDT and CDR2 YYEEEE. This CDR3 is built from 12 residues. The table lists this clone with a count of one. No antigen is known for it. The assay was run at deep level. Clones were read by immunoSEQ multiplex PCR, and TCRdb kept only the in-frame ones, dropping some. The sample has about 560,000 clones; around 81% are singletons. The chain couples TRBV5-6 to TRBJ2-2; unclear D gene. The sample comprised PBMCs. The source is a woman in her forties in good health. Some clones in this sample may be carry-over from other donors' samples. The CDR3 DNA reads TGTGCCAGCAGCTGGAGCACCGGGGAGCTGTTTTTT. The encoded protein is CASSWSTGELFF.